This T cell receptor (beta chain) emerged from a study of regulatory T cells in long-lasting Graves disease. For TCR beta, libraries came from iRepertoire HTBI primers and Arm-PCR of CDR3 regions. TCRdb independently ran MiXCR on the multiplex PCR reads; one entry per CDR3 protein. Found here are a few hundred thousand distinct CDR3 sequences, about 15% of them singletons; the top ten hold about 8.3%. The ends were cut back, 0 bases at V and 3 bases at J, with 8 bases in the middle. This CDR3 is 14 amino acids long. Germline-derived CDR1 and CDR2 are DFQATT and SNEGSKA (reference sequence). The sample holds many counts of this clonotype. The sample's time point: newly diagnosed GD, antithyroid drugs for less than 3 months. Generation of the TCR library employed RNA extracted from PBMCs. These same records also appear under a second study, on T cells in Graves' hyperthyroidism and ophthalmopathy.

This clonotype was obtained from a woman aged 35 to 49 with Graves disease. The V and J genes are TRBV20-1 and TRBJ2-2; D uncertain. Material: peripheral blood mononuclear cells (PBMCs), obtained at new diagnosis, from a patient treated with antithyroid drugs. The CDR3 loop reads CSARDPRDTGELFF. As DNA, the CDR3 is TGCAGTGCTAGAGATCCAAGGGACACCGGGGAGCTGTTTTTT.